This T cell receptor beta chain was identified during a study of response to subunit inactivated influenza vaccine. Broader study findings: Few additional T cells are recruited per seasonal influenza vaccination, authors suggested.

Each CDR3 protein is one row after TCRdb ran MiXCR on the RT-PCR reads. Of approximately 480,000 distinct CDR3 sequences in the sample, around 9.9% are singletons; the top ten hold about an eighth. A note on this clonotype: Antigen unknown.

Per the germline V gene, CDR1 is MNHEY and CDR2 is SVGAGI. The CDR3 loop spans 16 amino acids. Trimming removed 2 bases from V and 6 bases from J, with 16 bases in between. The TCR was taken from a man aged 50 to 59 who received an inactivated influenza vaccine. V gene TRBV6-5 combines with J gene TRBJ2-2; no reliable D call. The starting material was PBMCs from blood, obtained about 40 days after vaccination. CDR3 in DNA: TGTGCCAGCAGTTACGCCAGGTTTGGTCCAGCCGGGGAGCTGTTTTTT. Amino acid sequence: CASSYARFGPAGELFF.